This T cell receptor (beta chain) was identified during a study of human T cells and chemical hapten exposure (dated by TCRdb to the early 2020s). For the study in its entirety: For sensitization, 2% DPC in acetone was applied to a 2 cm by 2 cm area of upper inner arm skin. Weekly therapeutic DPC doses were additionally applied to the scalp of patients throughout the roughly 25-week study period. Blood samples were taken from patients before sensitization (week 0) and at 2, 6 and about 24 weeks after DPC sensitization. The libraries were sequenced as a pool, and the TCR yield per sample differed mostly because of small variations in library volumes within the pool. Alopecia areata with under or over 50% scalp involvement, alopecia totalis and alopecia universalis were represented in the patient cohort, which was mostly female. Blood for TCR sequencing was provided by twenty-nine alopecia patients at one to four time points (pre-sensitization, 2, 6 and 24 weeks). In alopecia patients, the study followed how the peripheral blood TCR repertoire changed in vivo over primary and secondary sensitization to diphenylcyclopropenone (DPC), a hapten. Patch tests used Finn chambers with 0.01% DPC on the upper back, scored after 6 days by International Contact Dermatitis Research Group standards. The investigation overall reported the following: Significantly more large CDR3 similarity clusters were formed by expanded TCRs than by pre-sensitization or healthy control sets, consistent with antigen-driven responses. Alopecia, a presumed autoimmune disease, was present in all patients, so the immune response of the patients might differ from that of healthy individuals. The number of PT1 expanded TCRs positively correlated with patch test score, significant at thresholds 8, 16 and 32 but not 4. DPC sensitization did not change the number of TCRs with a frequency above 1 in 1000, and there was no evidence of changes in global repertoire structure. After repeated subsampling, the strength of the expansion versus patch-test correlation and the threshold at which it became significant changed.

Details on this clonotype: The specificity of this receptor is unknown. Per-base qualities were not stored, and no clone one base away is much larger.

Reading the label with the study, this specimen's time point is: pre-sensitization, week 0. Per the publication, the treatment or condition label means: therapeutic diphenylcyclopropenone sensitization with weekly scalp DPC. Blood at each patch-test visit was drawn before the patch test was applied. Eligible patients were aged 18 to 70, diagnosed with alopecia, deemed suitable for DPC therapy, and excluded if pregnant. Total RNA was extracted from unfractionated whole blood that had been collected in Tempus Blood RNA tubes. Library generation was performed with RACE. Sequencing took place on a NextSeq 500. Library preparation attached unique molecular identifiers to individual cDNA molecules for quantitative, reproducible TCR counting. Both TCR alpha and TCR beta chains were sequenced from each blood RNA sample. The study's processing was this. A median of roughly 100,000 TCRs per sample was observed, with a range of 23,224 to 690,600. The Decombinator software suite was used to annotate V, J and CDR3 in the TCR reads. Every sample was subsampled to the same number of TCRs (28,000) for the PS versus PT1 abundance plots. TCRs were defined as expanded if absent before sensitization and observed at least eight times at the 2-week time point. TCRdb redid the processing of the public reads, applying fastp at Q25 and MiXCR, and retained in-frame beta chains. One record per CDR3 amino acid sequence lists the most common genes and DNA. The V and J calls and clone size come from TCRdb's table, not from the authors' own analysis. For this sample the table gives about 350,000 distinct CDR3 sequences, of which 4.5% to 7% were detected only once. The ten most abundant clones make up over 7% of the sample.

The trim is 7 bases for V and 4 bases for J, with a gap of 9 bases between the germline ends. Via the germline V gene, CDR1 is KGHDR and CDR2 SFDVKD. The CDR3 measures 13 amino acids from cysteine to phenylalanine. The DNA shown is the 39-base CDR3, in frame from base 1. The rearrangement joined TRBV24-1 to TRBJ2-2; the D gene remains uncertain. The receptor was isolated from a woman aged 18-29 years with alopecia areata. Some clones in this sample may be carry-over from other donors' samples. This specimen was whole blood, taken in connection with sensitization to the hapten diphenylcyclopropenone (DPC). The DNA reads as follows: TGTGCCACCAGCCAGGAAATCACCGGGGAGCTGTTTTTT. It translates to CATSQEITGELFF.